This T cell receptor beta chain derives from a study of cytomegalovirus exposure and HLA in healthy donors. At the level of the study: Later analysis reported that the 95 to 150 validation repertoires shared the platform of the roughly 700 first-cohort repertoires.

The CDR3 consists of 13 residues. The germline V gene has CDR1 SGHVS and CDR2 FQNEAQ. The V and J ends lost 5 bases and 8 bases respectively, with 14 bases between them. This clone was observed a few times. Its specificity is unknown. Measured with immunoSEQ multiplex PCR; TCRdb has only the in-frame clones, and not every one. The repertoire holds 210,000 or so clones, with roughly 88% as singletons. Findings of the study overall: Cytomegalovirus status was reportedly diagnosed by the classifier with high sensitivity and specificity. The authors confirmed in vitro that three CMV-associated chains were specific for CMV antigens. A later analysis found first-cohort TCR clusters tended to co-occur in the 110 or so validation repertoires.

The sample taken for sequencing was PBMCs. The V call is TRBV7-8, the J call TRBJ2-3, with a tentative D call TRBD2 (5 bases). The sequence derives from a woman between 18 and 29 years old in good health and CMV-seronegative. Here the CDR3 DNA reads TGTGCCAGCAGCCCCCCGGGGAGAAGTACGCAGTATTTT. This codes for CASSPPGRSTQYF. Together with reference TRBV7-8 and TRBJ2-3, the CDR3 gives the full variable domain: GAGVSQSPRYKVAKRGQDVALRCDPISGHVSLFWYQQALGQGPEFLTYFQNEAQLDKSGLPSDRFFAERPEGSVSTLKIQRTQQEDSAVYLCASSPPGRSTQYFGPGTRLTVL.